This T cell receptor (beta chain) emerged from a study of cytomegalovirus exposure and HLA in healthy donors (dated 2017 in TCRdb). A note on the overall study: In an earlier analysis of 550 to 750 of the donors, approximately 260 Gb of sequence data and 100 million or so unique TCR beta sequences from roughly 200 million T cells were reported. Besides the first cohort of 550 to 750 subjects, a separate validation cohort made up of about 120 different subjects was used. To decide whether each TCR beta V gene segment behaved as functional or pseudogenic, an earlier analysis of nearly 600 of the donors relied on high-throughput TCR beta sequencing. To predict cytomegalovirus infection status, the study brought together high-throughput TCR immunosequencing, statistical association of individual TCRs with disease status, and machine learning. The genetic ancestry cluster associated with self-reported Caucasian donors included approximately 85% of the approximately 400 genotyped donors. An early release that covered fewer than 800 HLA-typed donors contained 250 to 350 gigabases of sequencing data and tens of millions of unique TCR sequences. Every repertoire in the discovery cohort had been generated on one and the same sequencing platform. Donor age, sex, ethnicity and CMV serostatus were compiled alongside the repertoire data. Both class I and class II loci were covered by HLA typing, at four-digit resolution. The aim of the study was to test whether cataloging public T cell receptors could identify signatures of past pathogen exposure. Typing coverage differed by locus: A, B, C, DRB1 and DQB1 were typed in about 620-630 donors, DQA1 in 522, DPA1 in around 610, and DPB1 in 472. The T cell repertoires of 700 or so subjects were profiled by immunosequencing and related to cytomegalovirus serostatus. In the later analysis, no new phenotypic data were used to find candidate immune exposures; instead, reliance was placed on TCR beta sequences and their occurrence across donors. A later genetic analysis took genome-wide SNP genotypes for about 55% of the 666 donors and used that subset as a discovery cohort. Four to six DR-DQ haplotypes were handled as single units for association and clustering because linkage in the cohort was strong. On average, roughly 240,000 unique TCR beta nucleotide sequences were sequenced per donor among a few hundred genotyped donors of the cohort, with 15% to 20% of those sequences being non-productive. To study patterns of TCR occurrence, a later analysis re-analyzed previously published TCR beta repertoires from just over 650 donors and added high-resolution HLA genotyping. On the study overall, not on this receptor specifically: Only TCR beta chains were sequenced in this cohort, and the absence of alpha or paired-chain data limited detectable features. A further reported finding was that TCR beta sequences accurately predicted the HLA-A and HLA-B alleles for most subjects in the first cohort. The study gave a list of 150 to 200 TCR beta chains associated with cytomegalovirus. In a later analysis, 15,000 to 20,000 TCR beta sequences were associated with specific HLA alleles at a false discovery rate of 0.05. Most TCR sequences were seen in very few donors, while some public TCRs were found in many individuals. In vitro tests confirmed that a few of the cytomegalovirus-associated TCR beta chains recognize cytomegalovirus antigens. In a later analysis, most CMV-associated TCR beta chains were found to appear HLA-restricted, with HLA associations seemingly driven largely by CMV exposure. The only immune exposure information available for the cohort was CMV serostatus. In both the original and validation cohorts, the classifier was reported to diagnose cytomegalovirus status with high specificity and sensitivity. Seventeen rarely observed V segments, including chromosome 9 orphons, were excluded from the earlier analysis of a few hundred of the donors because counts were too low. In a later genetic analysis, fewer N-insertions in productive TCRs were reported among donors in an Asian-associated ancestry cluster than the roughly 700-donor mean. Presence/absence analyses assumed roughly uniform sequencing depth across donors, an assumption that may not hold. In a later analysis, HLA-associated TCR beta chains showed more clonal expansion and lower generation probabilities than non-associated chains that were equally common. An association between a missense DCLRE1C variant and V-gene and J-gene trimming of TCR beta chains was found in a later genetic analysis and replicated in an independent cohort. Correlated functional status among segregating V segments might be attributable to linkage disequilibrium, but an unknown experimental factor could not be ruled out. Because HLA typing was unavailable for some donors at each locus, only the typed subset was used in association tests. In a later analysis, the rate of TCR association differed among HLA loci, with DRB1 alleles having the most associated TCRs and HLA-C alleles having the fewest. The sequencing pipeline was judged likely to have produced a cluster of highly shared sequence variants as a technical artifact. The authors suggested that the approach could potentially be generalized to other disease states and immunological phenotypes. An earlier analysis of approximately 600 of the donors showed that most TCR beta V segments appeared in productive rearrangements either about 87% or about 30% of the time, which broadly matched IMGT annotations. When HLA alleles, especially DR and DQ, strongly co-occurred, attributing TCR associations to individual alleles was difficult. A later analysis reported that several top co-occurrence clusters appeared linked to parvovirus B19, influenza, CMV and Epstein-Barr virus.

The cohort comprised more than 550 healthy bone marrow donors. At the time of sampling, all cohort members were nominally healthy, though unrecorded immune exposures were likely present. The donor was CMV seropositive and belonged to the group of 250 to 350 seropositive cohort members. A peripheral blood sample was provided by each donor, and peripheral blood mononuclear cells were used for TCR beta sequencing. Genomic DNA extraction from the blood cell samples was performed with the Qiagen DNeasy Blood Extraction Kit. Library preparation used the immunoSEQ multiplex PCR assay. The multiplex PCR relied on a mix of 60 forward primers for TCR Vbeta segments and 13 reverse primers for TCR Jbeta segments. A multiplex PCR assay on genomic DNA amplified the CDR3 region of rearranged TCR beta genes. On the Illumina HiSeq System, the amplified TCR beta libraries were sequenced as 87-base-pair reads. As for the original processing: In a later analysis, around 80 million unique TCR beta chains were counted across the approximately 670 repertoires, and roughly 11 million of these chains were shared by at least two donors. A nearest-neighbor algorithm error-corrected the raw reads and collapsed the reads into unique sequences, merging closely related sequences to remove PCR and sequencing errors. CDR3 sequences were aligned to IMGT reference sequences to assign V, D and J gene segments. For a sequence to be retained, a match of at least six nucleotides to both a V gene segment and a J gene segment was required. A rearrangement counted as productive if the CDR3 had no stop codons and remained in frame with V and J, and every other rearrangement counted as non-productive. Following IMGT convention, CDR3 was defined as the stretch from the second conserved V-encoded cysteine up to the conserved J-encoded phenylalanine. The earlier analysis of some 550 of the donors excluded any sequence lacking an unambiguous match to a single V gene segment. In an earlier analysis of 587 of the donors, a V segment was called functional when productive rearrangements were above 56.7%, and segregating when the standard deviation between donors exceeded 5%. To diagnose cytomegalovirus status from the catalog of TCR beta chain sequences, a statistical classification framework was built. In a later analysis, TCR nucleotide sequences were compared against IMGT/GENE-DB human TR gene sequences so that V and J genes could be assigned. A later analysis assigned CDR3 sequences and most-parsimonious VDJ recombination scenarios with the TCRdist pipeline. In a later analysis, every TCR beta chain was defined by the combination of its CDR3 amino acid sequence and its V-gene family, and reads without a unique V-gene family were dropped. To address suspected cross-contamination and a sequencing artifact, a later analysis removed 450 to 700 highly shared, low-generation-probability nucleotide sequences. In a later analysis, a clonal expansion index was calculated for each public chain from normalized within-repertoire ranks of inferred template counts. A later analysis computed generation probabilities with a VDJ recombination model fitted to out-of-frame rearrangements, and checked the results against IGoR. Hypergeometric tests were used in a later analysis to score TCR-TCR, TCR-HLA and TCR-CMV co-occurrence, with a repertoire-size bias correction applied to the TCR pairs. To estimate false discovery rates, a later analysis permuted the HLA or CMV assignments 20 times. In a later analysis, co-occurring TCRs were grouped with DBSCAN, and TCRdist sequence similarity was added when clustering was performed within HLA-allele-positive subsets. Repertoires with fewer than 30,000 or more than 120,000 public chains, plus five repertoires with anomalous nucleotide sharing, were excluded from co-occurrence clustering. This immuneACCESS table, as held by TCRdb, lists in-frame sequences with V and J called but not all clones. Of the missing ones, under half trace to an unresolved V gene in checked studies; the others have no known cause. V, J and clone size derive from that table, while D and trimming were established from the DNA sequence. Recorded for this sample are 150,000 to 250,000 clones; about 80% of them occurred a single time. Of the sample, 4.4% falls within the top ten clones.

Of note for this clone: Its antigen is not yet known. No base qualities exist here, and no much larger clone lies one base off it.

This TCR was sampled from a woman in her 30s in good health and CMV-seropositive. Sequencing was done on a sample of PBMCs.

CDR3 region: CASSVQGTQETQYF. The DNA sequence is TGTGCCAGCAGCGTACAGGGGACCCAAGAGACCCAGTACTTC. The chain uses TRBV9 and TRBJ2-5; a tentative D match to TRBD1 spans 6 bases. In the germline V gene, CDR1 corresponds to SGDLS and CDR2 to YYNGEE. Including the terminal cysteine and phenylalanine, the CDR3 comprises 14 residues. The only DNA kept is the CDR3, 42 bases in frame from the first base. The trim is 1 base for V and 1 base for J, with a gap of 8 bases between the germline ends.